This T cell receptor (beta chain) was observed in a study of blood T cell repertoires in COVID-19. Background on the study: The samples span acute and convalescent COVID-19 from the United States, Italy and Spain. PBMCs, B-cell-depleted T cells, or T cells provided the cDNA or gDNA that made up the material.

Germline CDR1 is SGHRS and CDR2 is YFSETQ. This CDR3 comprises 14 residues. The V gene end was trimmed by 0 bases and the J gene end by 7 bases; junction bases not matched to a gene: 1. Original handling: Estimates of nucleated cell counts were drawn from the amplification of reference gene primers. Clones were sequenced by immunoSEQ multiplex PCR, and TCRdb holds only the in-frame ones, with some missing. V and J calls and clone size are copied from that table; D and trimming were computed from the DNA. The profile shows some 230,000 clones, about 80% of them singletons. The sequenced sample consisted of peripheral blood. The chain couples TRBV5-1 to TRBJ1-6, with TRBD1 identical over 7 bases. This clonotype was obtained from a woman aged 60-75 years with acute or convalescent COVID-19. This CDR3 is CASSLVGQNSPLHF. For the CDR3, the DNA is TGCGCCAGCAGCTTGGTGGGACAGAATTCACCCCTCCACTTT.